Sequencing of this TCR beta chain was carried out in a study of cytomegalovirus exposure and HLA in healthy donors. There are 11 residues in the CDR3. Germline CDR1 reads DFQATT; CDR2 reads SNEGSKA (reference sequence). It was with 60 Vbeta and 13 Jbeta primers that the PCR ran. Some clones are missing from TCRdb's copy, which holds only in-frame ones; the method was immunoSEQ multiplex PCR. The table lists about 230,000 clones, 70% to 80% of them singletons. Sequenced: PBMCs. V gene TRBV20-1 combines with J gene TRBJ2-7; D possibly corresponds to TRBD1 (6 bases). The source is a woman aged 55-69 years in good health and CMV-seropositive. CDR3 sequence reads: CRGADSYEQYF. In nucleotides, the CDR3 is TGCAGGGGGGCGGATTCGTACGAGCAGTACTTC.